This T cell receptor (beta chain) was captured in a study of blood T cell repertoires in COVID-19. The germline V gene has CDR1 MNHNY and CDR2 SVGAGI (reference sequence). The CDR3 covers 18 residues. V lost 5 bases to trimming and J lost 0 bases; unmatched junction nucleotides: 12. The method was immunoSEQ multiplex PCR; TCRdb's version includes in-frame clones alone and lacks a portion of them. The repertoire consists of about 160,000 clones, with approximately 87% occurring once and the leading ten covering approximately 10%. The sequencing input was peripheral blood. This chain joins TRBV6-6 and TRBJ1-5; TRBD1 aligns across 8 bases. The source is a woman in her sixties or seventies with COVID-19, enrolled during active disease. The CDR3 here is CASSPRLQGGGSNQPQHF. Written as DNA, the CDR3 is TGTGCCAGCAGTCCACGACTACAGGGGGGCGGTAGCAATCAGCCCCAGCATTTT.